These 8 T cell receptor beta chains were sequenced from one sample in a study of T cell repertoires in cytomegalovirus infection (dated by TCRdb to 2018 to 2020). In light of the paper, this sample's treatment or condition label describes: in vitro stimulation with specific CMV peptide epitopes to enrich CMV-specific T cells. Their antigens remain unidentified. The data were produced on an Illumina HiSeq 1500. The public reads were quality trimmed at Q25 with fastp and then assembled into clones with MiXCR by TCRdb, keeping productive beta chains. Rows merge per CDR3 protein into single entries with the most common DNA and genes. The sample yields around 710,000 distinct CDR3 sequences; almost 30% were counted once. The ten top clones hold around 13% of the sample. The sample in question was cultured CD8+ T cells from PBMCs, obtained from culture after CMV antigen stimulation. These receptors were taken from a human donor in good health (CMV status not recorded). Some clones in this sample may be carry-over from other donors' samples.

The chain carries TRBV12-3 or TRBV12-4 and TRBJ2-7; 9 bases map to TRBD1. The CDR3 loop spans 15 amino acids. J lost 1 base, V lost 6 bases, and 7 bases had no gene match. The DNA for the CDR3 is TGTGCCAGCAGGCGAGGGACAGGGCCTTCCTACGAGCAGTACTTC. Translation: CASRRGTGPSYEQYF.

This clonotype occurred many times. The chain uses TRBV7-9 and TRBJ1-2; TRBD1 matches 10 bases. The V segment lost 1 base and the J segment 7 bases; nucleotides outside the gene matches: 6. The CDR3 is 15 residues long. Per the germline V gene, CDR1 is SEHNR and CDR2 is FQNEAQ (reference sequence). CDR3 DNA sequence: TGTGCCAGCAGCTTAGAGACAGGGGGCGCGCCTGGCTACACCTTC. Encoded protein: CASSLETGGAPGYTF. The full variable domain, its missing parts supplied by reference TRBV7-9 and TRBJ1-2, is DTGVSQNPRHKITKRGQNVTFRCDPISEHNRLYWYRQTLGQGPEFLTYFQNEAQLEKSRLLSDRFSAERPKGSFSTLEIQRTEQGDSAMYLCASSLETGGAPGYTFGSGTRLTVV.

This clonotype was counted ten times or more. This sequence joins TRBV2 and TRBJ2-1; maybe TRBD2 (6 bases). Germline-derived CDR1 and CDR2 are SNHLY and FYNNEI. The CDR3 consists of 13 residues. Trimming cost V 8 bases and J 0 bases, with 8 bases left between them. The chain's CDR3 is CASGGSSYNEQFF. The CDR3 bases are TGTGCCAGCGGGGGGAGCTCCTACAATGAGCAGTTCTTC.

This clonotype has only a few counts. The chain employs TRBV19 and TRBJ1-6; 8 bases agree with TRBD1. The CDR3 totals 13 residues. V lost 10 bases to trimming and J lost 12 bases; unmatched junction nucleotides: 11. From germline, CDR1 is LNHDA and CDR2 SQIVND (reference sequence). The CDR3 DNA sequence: TGTGCCACCGCATCCGGGACAGGAGGACCCCTCCACTTT. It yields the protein CATASGTGGPLHF.

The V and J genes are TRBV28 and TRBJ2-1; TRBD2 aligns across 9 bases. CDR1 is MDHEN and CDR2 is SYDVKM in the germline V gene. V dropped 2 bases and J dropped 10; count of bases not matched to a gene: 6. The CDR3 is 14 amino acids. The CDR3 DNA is TGTGCCAGCAGTTTAAAGGGACTAGCAGTGGAGCAGTTCTTC. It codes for CASSLKGLAVEQFF.

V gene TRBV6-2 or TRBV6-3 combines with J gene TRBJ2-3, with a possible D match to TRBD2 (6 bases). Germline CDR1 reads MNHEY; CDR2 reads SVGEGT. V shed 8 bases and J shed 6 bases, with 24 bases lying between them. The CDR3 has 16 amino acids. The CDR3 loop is CASEWRGAGGVDTQYF. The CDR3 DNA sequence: TGTGCCAGCGAGTGGCGGGGAGCAGGAGGCGTGGATACGCAGTATTTT.

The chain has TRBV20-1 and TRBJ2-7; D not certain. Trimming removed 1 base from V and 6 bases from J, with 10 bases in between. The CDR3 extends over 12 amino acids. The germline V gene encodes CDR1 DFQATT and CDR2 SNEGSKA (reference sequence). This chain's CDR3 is CSARGQVPEQYF. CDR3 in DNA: TGCAGTGCTAGAGGCCAGGTCCCCGAGCAGTACTTC.

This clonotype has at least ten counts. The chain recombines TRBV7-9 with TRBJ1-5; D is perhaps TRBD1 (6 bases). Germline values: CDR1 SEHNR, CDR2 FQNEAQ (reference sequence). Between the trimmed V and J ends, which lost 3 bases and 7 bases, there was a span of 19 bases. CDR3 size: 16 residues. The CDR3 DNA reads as TGTGCCAGCAGCTTTGAGGGCAGGGGTTGGGGGCAGCCCCAGCATTTT. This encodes CASSFEGRGWGQPQHF.